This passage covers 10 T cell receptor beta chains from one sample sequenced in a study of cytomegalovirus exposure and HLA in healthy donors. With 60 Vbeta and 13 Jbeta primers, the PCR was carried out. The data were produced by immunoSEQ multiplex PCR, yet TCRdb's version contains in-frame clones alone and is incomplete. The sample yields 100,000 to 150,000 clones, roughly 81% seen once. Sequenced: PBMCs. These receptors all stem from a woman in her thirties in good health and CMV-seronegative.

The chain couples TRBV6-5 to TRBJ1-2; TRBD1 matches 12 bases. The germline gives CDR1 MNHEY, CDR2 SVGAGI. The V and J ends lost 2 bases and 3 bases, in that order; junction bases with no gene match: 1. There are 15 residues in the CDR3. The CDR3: CASSYGTGGHYGYTF. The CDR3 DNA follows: TGTGCCAGCAGTTACGGGACAGGGGGCCACTATGGCTACACCTTC.

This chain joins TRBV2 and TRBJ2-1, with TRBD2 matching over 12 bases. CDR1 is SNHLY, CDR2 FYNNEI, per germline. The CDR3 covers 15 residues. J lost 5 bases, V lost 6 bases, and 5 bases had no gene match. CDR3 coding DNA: TGTGCCAGCAGGCCGACTAGCGGGGGAAACAATGAGCAGTTCTTC. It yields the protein CASRPTSGGNNEQFF.

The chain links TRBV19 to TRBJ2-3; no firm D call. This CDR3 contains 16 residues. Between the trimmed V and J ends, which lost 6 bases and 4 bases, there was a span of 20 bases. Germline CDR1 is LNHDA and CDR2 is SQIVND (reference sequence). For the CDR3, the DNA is TGTGCCAGTAGATCATCGGCGGTGGCTGCGTCAGATACGCAGTATTTT. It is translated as CASRSSAVAASDTQYF.

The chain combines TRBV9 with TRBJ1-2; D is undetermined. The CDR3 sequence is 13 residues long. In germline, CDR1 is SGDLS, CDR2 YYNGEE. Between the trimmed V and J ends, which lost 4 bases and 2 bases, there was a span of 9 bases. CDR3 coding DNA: TGTGCCAGCAGCCCAACAGACAACTATGGCTACACCTTC. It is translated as CASSPTDNYGYTF.

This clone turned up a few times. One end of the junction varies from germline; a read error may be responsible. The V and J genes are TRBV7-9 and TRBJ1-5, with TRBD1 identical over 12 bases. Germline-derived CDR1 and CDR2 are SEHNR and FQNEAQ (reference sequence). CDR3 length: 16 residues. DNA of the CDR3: TGTTCCAGCAGCTTAGGGACAGGGGGCTTGCGTCAGCCCCAGCATTTT. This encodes CSSSLGTGGLRQPQHF.

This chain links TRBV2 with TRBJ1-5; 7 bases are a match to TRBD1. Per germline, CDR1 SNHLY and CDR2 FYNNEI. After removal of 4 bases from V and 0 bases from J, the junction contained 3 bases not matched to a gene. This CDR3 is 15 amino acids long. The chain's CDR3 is CASSVQGYSNQPQHF. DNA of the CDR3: TGTGCCAGCAGTGTACAGGGGTATAGCAATCAGCCCCAGCATTTT.

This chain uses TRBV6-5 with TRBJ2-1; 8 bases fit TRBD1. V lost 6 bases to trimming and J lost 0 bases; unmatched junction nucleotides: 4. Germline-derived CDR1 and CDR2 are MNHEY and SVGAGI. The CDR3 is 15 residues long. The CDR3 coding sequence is TGTGCCAGCAGCCCGGACAGGGTCTCCTACAATGAGCAGTTCTTC. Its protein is CASSPDRVSYNEQFF.

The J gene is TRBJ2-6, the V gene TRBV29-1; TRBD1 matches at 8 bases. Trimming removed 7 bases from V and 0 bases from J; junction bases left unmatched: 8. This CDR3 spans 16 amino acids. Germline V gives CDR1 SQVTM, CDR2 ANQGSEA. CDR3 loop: CSGMDRVLSGANVLTF. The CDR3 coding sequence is TGCAGCGGGATGGACAGGGTCCTCTCTGGGGCCAACGTCCTGACTTTC.

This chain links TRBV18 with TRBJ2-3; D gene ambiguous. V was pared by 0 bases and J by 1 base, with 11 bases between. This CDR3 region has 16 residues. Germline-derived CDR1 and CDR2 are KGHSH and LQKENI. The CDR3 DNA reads TGTGCCAGCTCACCACCGTATGGGCAAGGCACAGATACGCAGTATTTT. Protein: CASSPPYGQGTDTQYF.

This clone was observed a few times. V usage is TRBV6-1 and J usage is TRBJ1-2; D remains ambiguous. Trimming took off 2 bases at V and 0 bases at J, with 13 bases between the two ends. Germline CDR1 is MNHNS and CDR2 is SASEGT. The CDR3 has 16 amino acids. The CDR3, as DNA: TGTGCCAGCAGTGAACTCGTCGGGTTAGCTAACTATGGCTACACCTTC. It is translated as CASSELVGLANYGYTF.